A single sample gave rise to the 14 T cell receptor beta chains below, sequenced in a study of blood T cells in healthy people across ages. The use of a sample-barcoded 5' primer and a J-beta primer mix characterized a second PCR of roughly 7 to 11 cycles. MiXCR, run by TCRdb on the 5' RACE reads, gives a single entry per CDR3 protein. The data show about 830,000 distinct CDR3 sequences, with around 62% seen just once and 28% held by the top ten. The sample comprised blood. These receptors were obtained from a man younger than 45 in good health.

This clonotype was seen more than once but under ten times. The chain recombines TRBV12-3 or TRBV12-4 with TRBJ2-3, with TRBD2 matching 8 bases. Trimming cost V 5 bases and J 3 bases; bases outside gene matches: 13. The CDR3 runs 17 residues. The CDR3 reads CASSPAPGGGRTDTQYF. CDR3 DNA sequence: TGTGCCAGCAGTCCCGCCCCGGGGGGCGGGAGGACAGATACGCAGTATTTT.

There are a few counts of this clonotype. The chain recombines TRBV11-2 with TRBJ2-3; 9 bases are shared with TRBD2. After removal of 4 bases from V and 6 bases from J, the junction contained 11 bases not matched to a gene. The CDR3 has 16 residues. CDR1 SGHAT and CDR2 FQNNGV come from the germline V gene. This chain's CDR3 is CASSSSGLATTDTQYF. CDR3 coding DNA: TGTGCCAGCAGCTCTTCAGGACTAGCGACCACGGATACGCAGTATTTT.

This chain links TRBV7-8 with TRBJ2-5; D might be TRBD1 or TRBD2, each matching 5 bases. Trimming stripped 8 bases from V and 11 bases from J, with 24 bases between. Germline CDR1 is SGHVS and CDR2 is FQNEAQ. The CDR3 runs to 14 residues. The CDR3 sequence: CASAHEKGIREQYF. CDR3 in DNA: TGTGCCAGCGCGCATGAGAAGGGGATTAGGGAGCAGTACTTC.

This chain uses TRBV7-8 with TRBJ2-4, with D maybe TRBD2 (6 bases). CDR1 SGHVS and CDR2 FQNEAQ come from the germline V gene. V was pared by 1 base and J by 9 bases, with 10 bases between. The CDR3 is 13 residues long. The CDR3 DNA is TGTGCCAGCAGCTTAGACGCGGGGAGCATTCAGTACTTC. This sequence encodes CASSLDAGSIQYF.

This clonotype is a singleton in its sample. V usage is TRBV20-1 and J usage is TRBJ1-6; no clear D. From germline, CDR1 is DFQATT and CDR2 SNEGSKA (reference sequence). Trimming cost V 0 bases and J 10 bases, with 13 bases left between them. This CDR3 is built from 14 residues. The CDR3 here is CSARDQAQRSPLHF. The DNA for the CDR3 is TGCAGTGCTAGAGACCAGGCCCAGAGGTCACCCCTCCACTTT.

The chain has TRBV3-1 and TRBJ2-3, with a possible D match to TRBD2 (6 bases). V lost 1 base and J lost 0, with 11 bases in between. CDR1 and CDR2 (germline): LGHDT, YNNKEL (reference sequence). The CDR3 consists of 16 residues. CDR3 amino acids: CASSQVGGSSTDTQYF. CDR3 DNA: TGTGCCAGCAGCCAAGTCGGGGGTTCTAGCACAGATACGCAGTATTTT.

This clonotype has just a few counts. The CDR3 here is CASSYSRGQGNGYTF. CDR3 in DNA: TGTGCCAGCAGTTACTCGAGGGGACAGGGGAATGGCTACACCTTC. The V call is TRBV6-6, the J call TRBJ1-2; the match to TRBD1 covers 10 bases. V gave up 0 bases and J gave up 6 bases; unmatched junction bases: 4. CDR3 length equals 15 residues. Germline CDR1 and CDR2: MNHNY and SVGAGI (reference sequence).

Details on this clonotype: One junction end does not reproduce the germline sequence, and a read error may be involved. The J gene is TRBJ2-7, the V gene TRBV15; perhaps TRBD2 as D (5 bases). The germline CDR1 and CDR2 sequences are LNHNV and YYDKDF (reference sequence). The CDR3 contains 14 residues. The chain's CDR3 is CATSRGVDSCEQYF. The CDR3 nucleotides read TGTGCCACCAGCAGGGGCGTGGACTCCTGCGAGCAGTACTTC.

This clonotype was seen only once. The chain uses TRBV29-1 and TRBJ1-1, with D hard to call. Germline values: CDR1 SQVTM, CDR2 ANQGSEA. V was pared by 6 bases and J by 0 bases, with 14 bases between. The CDR3 extends over 14 amino acids. This chain's CDR3 is CSVRRGEMNTEAFF. CDR3 DNA: TGCAGCGTCAGGCGGGGAGAAATGAACACTGAAGCTTTCTTT.

The chain combines TRBV29-1 with TRBJ2-3; D is perhaps TRBD2 (7 bases). V shed 7 bases and J shed 2 bases, with 13 bases lying between them. Germline CDR1 and CDR2: SQVTM and ANQGSEA. The CDR3 extends over 13 amino acids. This CDR3 reads CSAAGAITDTQYF. For the CDR3, the DNA is TGCAGCGCGGCGGGGGCTATCACAGATACGCAGTATTTT.

As concerns this clonotype: Given a much more abundant clone one base away, this may be a read error. V gene TRBV20-1 combines with J gene TRBJ2-7; TRBD2 matches at 10 bases. The end of the DNA aligns better with TRBJ2-5, so the J call may be wrong. This CDR3 contains 15 residues. CDR1 DFQATT and CDR2 SNEGSKA come from the germline V gene (reference sequence). CDR3 coding DNA: TGCTGTGCCTCCCTTCCGGGACTAGCGAGGGAGACCCAGTACTTC. This codes for CCASLPGLARETQYF.

The table lists this clonotype with a few counts. The chain employs TRBV20-1 and TRBJ2-7; maybe TRBD1 (6 bases). The V gene lost 4 bases and the J gene lost 0 bases, with 16 bases spanning the gap. This CDR3 comprises 15 residues. Per the germline V gene, CDR1 is DFQATT and CDR2 is SNEGSKA (reference sequence). The chain's CDR3 is CSATPWGLFSYEQYF. The DNA for the CDR3 is TGCAGTGCTACGCCATGGGGGCTTTTCTCCTACGAGCAGTACTTC.

The rearrangement links TRBV5-1 to TRBJ2-1, with D perhaps being TRBD1 or TRBD2 (5 bases each). Germline V CDR1 and CDR2: SGHRS, YFSETQ. V was pared by 2 bases and J by 9 bases, with 21 bases between. The CDR3 extends over 16 amino acids. Here the CDR3 DNA reads TGCGCCAGCAGCTTAACCGGGACCCCTCCGTGGAGTGAGCAGTTCTTC. It encodes CASSLTGTPPWSEQFF.

V and J are TRBV6-2 or TRBV6-3 and TRBJ1-6; possible D gene TRBD1, 5 bases. The CDR3 has 14 amino acids. The V end was cut by 6 bases, the J end by 6 bases, with 12 bases between. Germline CDR1 is MNHEY and CDR2 is SVGEGT. CDR3 in amino acids: CASSRDSGNSPLHF. CDR3 bases: TGTGCCAGCAGCCGTGACAGCGGTAATTCACCCCTCCACTTT.